This T cell receptor (beta chain) was recorded in a study of CD8 T cells in Susac syndrome. Study outcomes and limitations: In total CD8+ repertoires, roughly 17 Susac-specific public clones were detected, and CD8+ TEMRA repertoires contained five. The study found that Susac CD8+ clonal expansion peaked in TEMRA cells and active patients.

The CDR3 sequence is 13 residues long. The V and J ends lost 0 bases and 5 bases respectively, with 8 bases between them. In germline, CDR1 is SGHDN, CDR2 FVKESK. An amount of RNA that ranged from roughly 0.5 to 1 ug was reverse transcribed with random hexamers. Across 54 Vbeta and 13 Jbeta, immunoSEQ multiplex PCR amplified TCR beta CDR3. Via MiXCR, TCRdb re-called the immunoSEQ multiplex PCR reads, giving one row per CDR3 protein. The sample consists of 65,000 to 95,000 distinct CDR3 sequences, approximately 95% of them appearing once. Remarks on this clonotype: Its specificity is not known.

The chain is built from TRBV14 and TRBJ2-7; D unclear. The specimen sequenced was CD8+ T cells from PBMCs. The clonotype was recovered from a human donor with Susac syndrome. The CDR3 region has the DNA TGTGCCAGCAGCCAAGAACGAGGACACGAGCAGTACTTC. Its translation is CASSQERGHEQYF.